This TCR beta chain was profiled in a study of blood T cells in healthy people across ages. On this clonotype itself: Its matching antigen is unknown.

Combining a sample-barcoded 5' primer with a J-beta primer mix, a second PCR ran for 7 to 11 cycles. TCRdb independently ran MiXCR on the 5' RACE reads; one entry per CDR3 protein. The repertoire holds about 1.5 million distinct CDR3 sequences, 40% to 50% seen once, with roughly 7.9% in the top ten. Whole-study findings and limits: The unknown donor CMV status may have confounded expanded clonotype changes.

This CDR3 region has 15 residues. Germline V gene sequence: CDR1 SGHAT, CDR2 FQNNGV. Trimming took 5 bases from V and 5 from J, leaving 17 bases between them. This TCR derives from a woman aged 18-29 years in good health. The sample taken for sequencing was blood. The chain uses TRBV11-2 and TRBJ2-3, with D maybe TRBD2 (6 bases). The CDR3 reads CASSQGGTGKDTQYF. CDR3 bases: TGTGCCAGCAGCCAAGGCGGGACGGGGAAAGATACGCAGTATTTT.